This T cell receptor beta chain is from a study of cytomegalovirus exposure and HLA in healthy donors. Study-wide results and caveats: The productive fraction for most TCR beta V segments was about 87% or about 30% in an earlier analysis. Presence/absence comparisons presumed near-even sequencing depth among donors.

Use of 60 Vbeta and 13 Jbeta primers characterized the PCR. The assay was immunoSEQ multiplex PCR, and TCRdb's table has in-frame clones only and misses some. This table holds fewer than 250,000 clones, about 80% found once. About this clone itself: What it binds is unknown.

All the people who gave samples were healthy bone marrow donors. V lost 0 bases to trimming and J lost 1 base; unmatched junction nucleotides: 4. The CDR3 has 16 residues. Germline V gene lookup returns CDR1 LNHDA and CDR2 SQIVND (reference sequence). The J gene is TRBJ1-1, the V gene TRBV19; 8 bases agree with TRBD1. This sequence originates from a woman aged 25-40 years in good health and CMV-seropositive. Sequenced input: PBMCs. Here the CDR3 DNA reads TGTGCCAGTAGTATAGATCAGGGGGCTTCGAACACTGAAGCTTTCTTT. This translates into CASSIDQGASNTEAFF.